The entry that follows covers one T cell receptor (beta chain) sequence. As to time point: blood from clinic visit 5 months post-surgery; TSC patient then seizure free. Trimming cost V 4 bases and J 1 base; bases outside gene matches: 9. The CDR3 has 16 amino acids. Germline V gene lookup returns CDR1 MNHNS and CDR2 SASEGT. The data belong to a study of brain T cells in children with intractable seizures. Produced via immunoSEQ multiplex PCR; TCRdb's table is partial and in-frame only. This table has under 400,000 clones, nearly 95% appearing once. This chain uses TRBV6-1 with TRBJ1-2; 7 bases map to TRBD1. The sequence derives from a boy less than two years old with tuberous sclerosis and intractable seizures. This specimen consisted of peripheral blood, obtained less than 6 months after surgery. The CDR3: CASSGQGQPLNYGYTF. In nucleotides, the CDR3 is TGTGCCAGCAGTGGACAGGGACAGCCCCTTAACTATGGCTACACCTTC.